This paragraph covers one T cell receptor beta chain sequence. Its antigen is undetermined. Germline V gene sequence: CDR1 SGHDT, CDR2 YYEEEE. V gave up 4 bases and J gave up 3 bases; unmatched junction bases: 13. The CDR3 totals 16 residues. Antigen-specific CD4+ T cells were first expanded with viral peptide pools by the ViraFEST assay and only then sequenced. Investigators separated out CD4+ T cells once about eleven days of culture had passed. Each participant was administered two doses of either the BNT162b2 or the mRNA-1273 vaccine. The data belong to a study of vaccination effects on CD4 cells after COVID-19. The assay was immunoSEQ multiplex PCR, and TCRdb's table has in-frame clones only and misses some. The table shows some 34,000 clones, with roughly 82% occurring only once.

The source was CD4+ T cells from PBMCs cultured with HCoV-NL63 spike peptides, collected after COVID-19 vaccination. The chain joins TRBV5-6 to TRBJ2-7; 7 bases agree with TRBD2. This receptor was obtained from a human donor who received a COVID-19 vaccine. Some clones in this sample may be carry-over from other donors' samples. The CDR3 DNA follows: TGTGCCAGCAGCCCCTTCCTCCTAGCGGAGATCTACGAGCAGTACGTC. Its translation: CASSPFLLAEIYEQYV.